This T cell receptor (beta chain) was captured by sequencing in a study of regulatory T cells in long-lasting Graves disease. At the level of the study: Persistent Graves' disease denoted over 5 years of antithyroid drugs plus positive TSH receptor antibodies. Study-wide results and caveats: TRBV28, TRBJ1-2 and TRBJ2-5 were favored in persistent disease.

Construction of the TCR beta libraries employed iRepertoire HTBI primers in conjunction with Arm-PCR of CDR3 regions. TCRdb recomputed calls from the multiplex PCR reads with MiXCR, one row per CDR3 protein. This table has nearly 350,000 distinct CDR3 sequences, 15% to 20% appearing once. V lost 1 base, J lost 0 bases, and 8 bases stayed unmatched. CDR3 length equals 18 residues. CDR1 and CDR2 (germline): SGHTA, FQGNSA. The count of this clonotype is one. The antigen remains undetermined. The sample's time point: persistent/refractory GD, antithyroid drugs over 5 years with positive TRAb. PBMC RNA was the source of the TCR library. In this cohort, patients came from an endocrinology department located in Xi'an, China. Staff took approximately 10 milliliters of peripheral blood and put it into EDTA tubes.

The rearrangement links TRBV7-2 to TRBJ2-1; 8 bases map to TRBD2. The source of this sequence is a female donor with Graves disease. Material: peripheral blood mononuclear cells (PBMCs), obtained when the disease was refractory, from a patient treated with antithyroid drugs. The CDR3 nucleotides read TGTGCCAGCAGCTTAGACGGCATAGCGGGGAGCTCCTACAATGAGCAGTTCTTC. Its protein product is CASSLDGIAGSSYNEQFF.